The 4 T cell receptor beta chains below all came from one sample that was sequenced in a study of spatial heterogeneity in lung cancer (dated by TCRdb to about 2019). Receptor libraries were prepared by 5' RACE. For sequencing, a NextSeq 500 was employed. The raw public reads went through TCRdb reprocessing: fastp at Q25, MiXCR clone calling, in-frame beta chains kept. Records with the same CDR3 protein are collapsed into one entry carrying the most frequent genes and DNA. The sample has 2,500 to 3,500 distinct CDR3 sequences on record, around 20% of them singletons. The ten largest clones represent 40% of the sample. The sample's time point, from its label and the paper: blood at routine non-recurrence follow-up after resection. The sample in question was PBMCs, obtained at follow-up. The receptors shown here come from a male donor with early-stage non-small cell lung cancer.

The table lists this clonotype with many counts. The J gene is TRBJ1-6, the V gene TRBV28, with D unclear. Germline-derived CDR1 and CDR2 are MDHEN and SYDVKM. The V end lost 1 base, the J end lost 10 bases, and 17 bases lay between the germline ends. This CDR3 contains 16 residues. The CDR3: CASSLSAGFGGSPLHF. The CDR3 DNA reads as TGTGCCAGCAGTTTATCGGCAGGTTTCGGAGGCTCACCCCTCCACTTT.

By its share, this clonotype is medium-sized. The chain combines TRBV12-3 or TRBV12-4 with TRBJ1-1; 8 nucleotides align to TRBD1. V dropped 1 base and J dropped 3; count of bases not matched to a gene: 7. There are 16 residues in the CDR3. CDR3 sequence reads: CASSLDVRGLDTEAFF. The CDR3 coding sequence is TGTGCCAGCAGTTTAGATGTCAGGGGGCTTGACACTGAAGCTTTCTTT.

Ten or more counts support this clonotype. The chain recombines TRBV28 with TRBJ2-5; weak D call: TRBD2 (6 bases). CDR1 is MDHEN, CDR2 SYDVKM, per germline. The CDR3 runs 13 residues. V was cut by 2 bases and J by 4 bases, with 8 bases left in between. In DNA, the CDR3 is TGTGCCAGCAGTTTAGGGGGGACAGAGACCCAGTACTTC. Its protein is CASSLGGTETQYF.

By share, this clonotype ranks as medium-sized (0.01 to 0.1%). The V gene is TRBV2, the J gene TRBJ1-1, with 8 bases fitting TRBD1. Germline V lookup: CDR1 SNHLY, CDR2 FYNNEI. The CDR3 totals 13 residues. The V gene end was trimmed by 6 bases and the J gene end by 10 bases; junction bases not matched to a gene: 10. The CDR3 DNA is TGTGCCAGCAGGGGGACAGGCTTTGACAGAGCTTTCTTT. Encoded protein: CASRGTGFDRAFF.